Shown below are 16 T cell receptor beta chains from a single sample sequenced in a study of shared clonotypes between healthy human individuals. The data were produced by immunoSEQ multiplex PCR, yet TCRdb's version contains in-frame clones alone and is incomplete. Here the sample spans 530,000 or so clones, nearly 80% being singletons. Material for sequencing was PBMCs. The receptors stem from a woman aged 40 to 55 in good health. Some clones in this sample may be carry-over from other donors' samples.

This chain joins TRBV4-1 and TRBJ2-2; D is unclear. The ends were cut back, 3 bases at V and 0 bases at J, with 5 bases in the middle. The CDR3 totals 14 residues. Germline V lookup: CDR1 MGHRA, CDR2 YSYEKL. The CDR3 DNA sequence: TGCGCCAGCAGCCATCCAACGAACACCGGGGAGCTGTTTTTT. Its translation is CASSHPTNTGELFF.

This clone was counted ten times or more. The chain combines TRBV2 with TRBJ1-5; no firm D call. The length of the CDR3 is 13 residues. CDR1 and CDR2 from the germline V gene are SNHLY and FYNNEI. V was trimmed by 3 bases and J by 7 bases, leaving 10 bases between them. Here the CDR3 reads CASSELVGQPQHF. The CDR3 DNA reads TGTGCCAGCAGTGAGCTCGTGGGGCAGCCCCAGCATTTT.

The genes are TRBV28 and TRBJ1-3, with D possibly TRBD1 on 5 matching bases. The CDR3 is made up of 14 amino acids. CDR1 is MDHEN and CDR2 is SYDVKM in the germline V gene. V was trimmed by 6 bases and J by 7 bases, leaving 16 bases between them. This CDR3 is CASRSHRGLNTIYF. The CDR3 coding sequence is TGTGCCAGCAGATCCCATCGGGGGTTGAACACCATATATTTT.

The chain employs TRBV9 and TRBJ2-7, with a tentative D call TRBD2 (7 bases). Trimming removed 4 bases from V and 2 bases from J, with 16 bases in between. Per germline, CDR1 SGDLS and CDR2 YYNGEE. CDR3 length equals 15 residues. Here the CDR3 reads CASSPEGGGPYEQYF. The CDR3 nucleotides are TGTGCCAGCAGCCCCGAAGGGGGGGGGCCCTACGAGCAGTACTTC.

The rearrangement links TRBV18 to TRBJ1-2; 8 positions agree with TRBD1. V trimming: 4 bases; J trimming: 3 bases; junction bases outside the gene matches: 4. This CDR3 contains 14 residues. Germline V gives CDR1 KGHSH, CDR2 LQKENI. CDR3: CASSRTGSDYGYTF. CDR3 DNA sequence: TGTGCCAGCTCACGGACAGGGTCTGACTATGGCTACACCTTC. Variable domain in full (rest from reference TRBV18 and TRBJ1-2): NAGVMQNPRHLVRRRGQEARLRCSPMKGHSHVYWYRQLPEEGLKFMVYLQKENIIDESGMPKERFSAEFPKEGPSILRIQQVVRGDSAAYFCASSRTGSDYGYTFGSGTRLTVV.

The V call is TRBV19, the J call TRBJ2-2; 7 nucleotides match TRBD1. The germline gives CDR1 LNHDA, CDR2 SQIVND (reference sequence). Trimming removed 9 bases from V and 1 base from J; junction bases left unmatched: 8. The CDR3 extends over 15 amino acids. The CDR3 DNA reads as TGTGCCAGCAAGCTCCGGGACAGGAACACCGGGGAGCTGTTTTTT. Amino acids: CASKLRDRNTGELFF.

The chain carries TRBV7-2 and TRBJ2-4; 10 bases agree with TRBD1. The CDR3 has 16 amino acids. V gave up 1 base and J gave up 7 bases; unmatched junction bases: 7. CDR1 is SGHTA, CDR2 FQGNSA, per germline. The CDR3 DNA reads TGTGCCAGCAGCTTAGGGACAGGGGGGTCTGAGAACATTCAGTACTTC. The encoded protein is CASSLGTGGSENIQYF.

As concerns this clone: Just one base apart from a much larger clone, this may be a read error. The sample carries other DNA sequences with the same CDR3. The rearrangement joins TRBV29-1 to TRBJ1-1; 7 nucleotides align to TRBD1. With V trimmed by 3 bases and J by 3 bases, 7 bases remained unmatched. This CDR3 has 14 residues. CDR1 and CDR2 from the germline V gene are SQVTM and ANQGSEA. The CDR3, as DNA: TGCAGCGTTGACAGGGCAGGGGGGTACACTGAAGCTTTCTTT. It encodes CSVDRAGGYTEAFF.

The rearrangement links TRBV10-3 to TRBJ1-1; D is perhaps TRBD1 (6 bases). The ends were cut back, 6 bases at V and 1 base at J, with 12 bases in the middle. Germline V gene lookup returns CDR1 ENHRY and CDR2 SYGVKD. This CDR3 region has 14 residues. DNA for the CDR3: TGTGCCATCAGGGACAGCTATTCGAACACTGAAGCTTTCTTT. This translates into CAIRDSYSNTEAFF.

This clone came up a few times. Other DNA sequences in this sample translate to the same CDR3. The V gene is TRBV30, the J gene TRBJ2-2, with 9 bases aligning to TRBD2. Germline CDR1 reads GTSNPN; CDR2 reads SVGIG (reference sequence). The CDR3 contains 15 residues. Trimming cost V 5 bases and J 5 bases; bases outside gene matches: 9. The CDR3 bases are TGTGCCTGGGAGGGGGGGCTAGCGGGAACCGGGGAGCTGTTTTTT. It translates to CAWEGGLAGTGELFF. The variable domain in full, completed from reference TRBV30 and TRBJ2-2, reads SQTIHQWPATLVQPVGSPLSLECTVEGTSNPNLYWYRQAAGRGLQLLFYSVGIGQISSEVPQNLSASRPQDRQFILSSKKLLLSDSGFYLCAWEGGLAGTGELFFGEGSRLTVL.

This sequence joins TRBV6-4 and TRBJ2-3, with a possible D match to TRBD2 (5 bases). The ends were cut back, 6 bases at V and 4 bases at J, with 11 bases in the middle. Germline CDR1 MRHNA, CDR2 SNTAGT. CDR3 length: 13 amino acids. The CDR3 sequence is CASRAGPPDTQYF. CDR3 nucleotides: TGTGCCAGCAGGGCGGGTCCGCCAGATACGCAGTATTTT.

The chain's CDR3 is CASSLFQREGATQYF. CDR3 sequence (DNA): TGTGCCAGCAGCTTATTCCAGCGGGAGGGGGCTACGCAGTATTTT. The chain uses TRBV7-3 and TRBJ2-3; TRBD2 aligns across 10 bases. CDR1 and CDR2 from the germline V gene are SGHTA and FQGTGA. V was pared by 2 bases and J by 8 bases, with 7 bases of the junction left unmatched. CDR3 size: 15 residues.

The V and J genes are TRBV21-1 and TRBJ2-3; no DNA check was done on the table's D call, TRBD2. TRBV21-1 is a known pseudogene. This CDR3 has 18 amino acids. The chain's CDR3 is CASSNDGWDGTSTDTQYF. The CDR3 DNA reads as TGTGCCAGCAGCAACGACGGATGGGACGGGACTAGCACAGATACGCAGTATTTT.

V and J are TRBV9 and TRBJ2-1; D is undetermined. V dropped 2 bases and J dropped 0 bases, with 9 bases sitting between them. Germline V gene lookup returns CDR1 SGDLS and CDR2 YYNGEE. The CDR3 sequence is 15 residues long. The CDR3 sequence is CASSVGHSSYNEQFF. CDR3 DNA: TGTGCCAGCAGCGTCGGGCACAGCTCCTACAATGAGCAGTTCTTC.

Ten or more counts support this clone. The chain couples TRBV5-1 to TRBJ1-2; D ambiguous. Trimming took off 1 base at V and 8 bases at J, with 15 bases between the two ends. Looked up from germline, CDR1 is SGHRS and CDR2 is YFSETQ. The CDR3 is 14 residues long. CDR3 in amino acids: CASSLLSGLRGYTF. The CDR3 DNA reads TGCGCCAGCAGCTTGCTCTCGGGTTTGAGAGGCTACACCTTC.

The V gene is TRBV7-3, the J gene TRBJ1-3, with D tentatively TRBD1 (5 bases). The V end lost 5 bases, the J end lost 0 bases, and 14 bases lay between the germline ends. The CDR3 extends over 16 amino acids. Per the germline V gene, CDR1 is SGHTA and CDR2 is FQGTGA. In DNA form, the CDR3 reads TGTGCCAGCAGCAAAACAGGACCCGGCTCTGGAAACACCATATATTTT. This sequence encodes CASSKTGPGSGNTIYF.